This entry concerns a single T cell receptor (beta chain). Its antigen is still unknown. The sample carries other DNA sequences with the same CDR3. The sample comes from a study of Ad26.COV2.S vaccination and SARS-CoV-2 variants. Study in general: Donor got 5x10^10 or 1x10^11 viral particles of Ad26.COV2.S. Whole-study results and caveats: Vaccinees showed greater spike-specific TCR breadth than placebo recipients.

The protocol was immunoSEQ multiplex PCR, while the TCRdb copy is restricted to in-frame clones and leaves out a portion. The sample contains about 480,000 clones, approximately 88% of which appear only once. In germline, CDR1 is SGHVS, CDR2 FQNEAQ. The CDR3 runs 15 residues. Trimming took off 0 bases at V and 1 base at J, with 4 bases between the two ends. Treatment of the sample: roughly 20 received Ad26.COV2.S at low or high dose, single or two shots; a few received placebo; per-sample allocation not given. The study sampled participants on day 63 after the first vaccine or placebo injection. The sequence derives from a person between 18 and 65 years old who received the Ad26.COV2.S COVID-19 vaccine or a placebo. Sequencing used peripheral blood, obtained in a trial of Ad26.COV2.S vaccine versus placebo. The chain uses TRBV7-8 and TRBJ2-6; no clear D gene. The CDR3: CASSLAGSGANVLTF. The CDR3 DNA sequence: TGTGCCAGCAGCTTAGCCGGGTCTGGGGCCAACGTCCTGACTTTC. The full variable domain, rest sourced from reference TRBV7-8 and TRBJ2-6, is GAGVSQSPRYKVAKRGQDVALRCDPISGHVSLFWYQQALGQGPEFLTYFQNEAQLDKSGLPSDRFFAERPEGSVSTLKIQRTQQEDSAVYLCASSLAGSGANVLTFGAGSRLTVL.